This paragraph covers one T cell receptor beta chain sequence. The antigen it binds to is not known. The sample holds no much larger clone one base away, and base qualities are not on file. The sample belongs to a study of neoadjuvant anti-PD-1 for oral cavity cancer (dated by TCRdb to the early 2020s). About the investigation overall: Before curative-intent surgical resection, most patients were given three to four biweekly doses of nivolumab at 3 mg/kg. Patients who did not progress were given a fourth nivolumab dose at about day 43 and had definitive surgical resection on days 50-56. Under RECIST 1.1, a patient counted as a responder if showing complete response, partial response or stable disease, and as a non-responder if showing progression. An approximately 30% response rate was observed in the parent correlative cohort, in which around 12 patients were included. General study outcomes and caveats: Greater tumor shrinkage was correlated with larger post-treatment sizes of preexisting intratumoral clones, suggesting that expansion of preexisting clones contributed to response. Higher pretreatment blood Treg/Th17 ratios correlated with higher pretreatment blood TCRbeta clonality and lower post-treatment tumor TCRbeta clonality. Only a few patients per response group were included in the TCR analyses, and the authors called for validation in larger cohorts.

For survey sequencing of tumor libraries, mostly 4.5 to 5.5 ug of input genomic DNA was used, and two replicates were run per sample. Following the manufacturer's instructions, the team built TCRbeta libraries using the immunoSEQ hsTCRbeta kit. The finished libraries were brought together in one pool at roughly 2.7 nM, which was then read using an Illumina NovaSeq 6000 S4 flow cell. The authors' analysis ran thus. Raw data preprocessing and quality control were performed with the immunoSEQ Analyzer. The analysis was restricted to productive rearrangements, with each unique CDR3 amino acid sequence defining a clonotype. Repertoire clonality was estimated as the Gini-Simpson index, computed with the R package tcR. Student's t test was used to compare Gini indices, while Pearson correlation assessed associations with tumor size change. The table was pulled from immuneACCESS by TCRdb, which kept in-frame rearrangements only. Such tables lose some clones; where checked, under half of the loss comes from unresolved V genes, and the rest has no known cause. Clone size and the V and J calls come from that table; the DNA yielded D and trimming. For this sample there are 6,000 or so clones; approximately 59% appear just once. The biggest ten clones account for around 7% of the sample.

What the time point label conveys for this sample: after neoadjuvant nivolumab, at surgical resection. The patients had newly diagnosed stage II-IVA oral cavity squamous cell carcinoma and had not received any prior systemic or radiation treatment. The cohort was composed of patients with HPV-negative, locally advanced oral cavity squamous cell carcinoma. The samples were obtained from a longitudinal correlative study of a single-arm phase II trial testing neoadjuvant nivolumab in oral cavity squamous cell carcinoma. Subject-matched pre- and post-treatment PBMCs and tumors from three responders and three non-responders underwent genomic DNA-based TCRbeta sequencing. Genomic DNA was isolated from tumor tissue using the Maxwell RSC DNA from Tissue kit. The TCR originated in a person aged 35 to 85 with oral cavity squamous cell carcinoma. The specimen was tumor tissue, collected after nivolumab (anti-PD-1) treatment.

DNA sequence: TGTGCCAGCAGCTCACGACAGGGCTCTGGAAACACCATATATTTT. It is translated as CASSSRQGSGNTIYF. The sequence is built from TRBV7-2 and TRBJ1-3; TRBD1 matches 7 bases in the middle. The CDR3 spans 15 residues, from the cysteine through the phenylalanine. Only the CDR3 portion is preserved as DNA: 45 bases, with reading frame beginning at the first base. Here V drops 4 bases and J drops 0 bases, and the junction holds 3 bases not matched to any gene. Per the germline V gene, SGHTA is the CDR1 and FQGNSA is the CDR2.